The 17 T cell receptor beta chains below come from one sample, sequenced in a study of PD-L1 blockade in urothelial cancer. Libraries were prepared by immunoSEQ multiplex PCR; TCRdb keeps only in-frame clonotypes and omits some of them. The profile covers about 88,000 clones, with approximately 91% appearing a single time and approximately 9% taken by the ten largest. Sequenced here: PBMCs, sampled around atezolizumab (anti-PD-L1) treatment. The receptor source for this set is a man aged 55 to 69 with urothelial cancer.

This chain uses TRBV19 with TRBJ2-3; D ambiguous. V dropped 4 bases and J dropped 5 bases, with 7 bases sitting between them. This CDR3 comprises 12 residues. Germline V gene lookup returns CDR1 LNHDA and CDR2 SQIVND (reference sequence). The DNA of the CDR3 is TGTGCCAGTAGTACTTCCAGAGATACGCAGTATTTT. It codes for CASSTSRDTQYF.

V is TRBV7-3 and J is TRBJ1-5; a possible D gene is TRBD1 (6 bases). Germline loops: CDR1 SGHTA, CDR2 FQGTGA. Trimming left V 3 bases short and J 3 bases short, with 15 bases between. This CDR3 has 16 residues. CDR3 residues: CASSFHRDKINQPQHF. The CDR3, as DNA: TGTGCCAGCAGCTTCCACCGGGACAAGATCAATCAGCCCCAGCATTTT.

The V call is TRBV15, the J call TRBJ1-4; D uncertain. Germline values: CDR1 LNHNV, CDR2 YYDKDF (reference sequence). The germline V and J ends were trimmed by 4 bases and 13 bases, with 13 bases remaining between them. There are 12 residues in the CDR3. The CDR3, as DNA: TGTGCCACCAGCATTTGGGCCCCACCACTGTTTTTT. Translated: CATSIWAPPLFF.

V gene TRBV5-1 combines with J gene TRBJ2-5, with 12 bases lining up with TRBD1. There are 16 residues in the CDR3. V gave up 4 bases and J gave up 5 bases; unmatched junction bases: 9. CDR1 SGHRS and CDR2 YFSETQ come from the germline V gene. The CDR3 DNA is TGCGCCAGCAGCGCGACCGGGACAGGGGGCCGGGAGACCCAGTACTTC. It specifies CASSATGTGGRETQYF.

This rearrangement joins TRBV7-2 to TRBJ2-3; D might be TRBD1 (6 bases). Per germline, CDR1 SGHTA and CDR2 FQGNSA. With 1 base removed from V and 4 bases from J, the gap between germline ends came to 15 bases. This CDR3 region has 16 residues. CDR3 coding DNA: TGTGCCAGCAGCTTAGTTGGGGGCGTTTCTTCAGATACGCAGTATTTT. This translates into CASSLVGGVSSDTQYF.

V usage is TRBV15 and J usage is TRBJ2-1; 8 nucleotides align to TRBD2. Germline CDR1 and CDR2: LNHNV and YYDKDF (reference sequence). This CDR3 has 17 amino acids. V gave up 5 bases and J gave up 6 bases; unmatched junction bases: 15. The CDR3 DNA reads TGTGCCACCAGCCCCGGAAGGGCGGGACTAGACGCCAATGAGCAGTTCTTC. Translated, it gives CATSPGRAGLDANEQFF.

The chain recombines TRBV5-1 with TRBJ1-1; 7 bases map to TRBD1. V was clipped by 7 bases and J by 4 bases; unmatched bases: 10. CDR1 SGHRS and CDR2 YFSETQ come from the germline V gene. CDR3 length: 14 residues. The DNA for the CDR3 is TGCGCCAGCCGCTCGGCGGCAGGGGGCACTGAAGCTTTCTTT. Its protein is CASRSAAGGTEAFF.

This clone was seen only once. CDR3 region: CAIRGLAGSYEQYF. The DNA of the CDR3 is TGTGCCATCAGGGGACTAGCGGGCTCCTACGAGCAGTACTTC. J is TRBJ2-7 and V is TRBV10-3; 12 nucleotides agree with TRBD2. This CDR3 has 14 amino acids. The junction had 0 bases not matched to a gene; V was cut back by 6 bases and J by 0 bases. Germline lookup yields CDR1 ENHRY and CDR2 SYGVKD.

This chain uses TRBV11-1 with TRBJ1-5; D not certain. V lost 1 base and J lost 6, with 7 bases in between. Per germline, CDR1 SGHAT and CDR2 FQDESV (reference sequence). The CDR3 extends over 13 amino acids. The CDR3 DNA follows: TGTGCCAGCAGCTTAGTTCACGGTCAGCCCCAGCATTTT. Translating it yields CASSLVHGQPQHF.

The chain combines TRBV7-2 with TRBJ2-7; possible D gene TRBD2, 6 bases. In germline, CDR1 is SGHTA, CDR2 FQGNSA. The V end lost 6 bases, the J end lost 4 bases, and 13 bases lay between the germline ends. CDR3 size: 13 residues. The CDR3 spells CASSFTGGYEQYF. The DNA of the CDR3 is TGTGCCAGCAGTTTTACTGGGGGGTACGAGCAGTACTTC.

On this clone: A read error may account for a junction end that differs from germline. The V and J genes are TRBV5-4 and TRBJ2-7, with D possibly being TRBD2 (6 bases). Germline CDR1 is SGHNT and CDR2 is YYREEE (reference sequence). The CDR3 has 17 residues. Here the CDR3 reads CASTSPALGAGGQHWDF. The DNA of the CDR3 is TGTGCCAGCACCAGCCCCGCTCTGGGCGCCGGAGGGCAGCATTGGGACTTC.

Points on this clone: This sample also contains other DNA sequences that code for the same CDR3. This chain's CDR3 is CASSQVQGSNQPQHF. The CDR3 DNA is TGTGCCAGCAGCCAAGTACAGGGGAGCAATCAGCCCCAGCATTTT. This rearrangement joins TRBV4-2 to TRBJ1-5; the match to TRBD1 covers 7 bases. The trim removed 1 base at V and 1 base at J, leaving 1 base unmatched. The germline gives CDR1 LGHNA, CDR2 YNFKEQ. The CDR3 loop spans 15 amino acids.

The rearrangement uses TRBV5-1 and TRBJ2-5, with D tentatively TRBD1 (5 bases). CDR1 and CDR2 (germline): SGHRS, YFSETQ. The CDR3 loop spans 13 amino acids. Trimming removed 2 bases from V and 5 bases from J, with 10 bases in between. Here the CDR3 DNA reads TGCGCCAGCAGCTTTCAGGGCCCCGAGACCCAGTACTTC. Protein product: CASSFQGPETQYF. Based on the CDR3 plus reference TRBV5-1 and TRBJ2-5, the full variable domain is KAGVTQTPRYLIKTRGQQVTLSCSPISGHRSVSWYQQTPGQGLQFLFEYFSETQRNKGNFPGRFSGRQFSNSRSEMNVSTLELGDSALYLCASSFQGPETQYFGPGTRLLVL.

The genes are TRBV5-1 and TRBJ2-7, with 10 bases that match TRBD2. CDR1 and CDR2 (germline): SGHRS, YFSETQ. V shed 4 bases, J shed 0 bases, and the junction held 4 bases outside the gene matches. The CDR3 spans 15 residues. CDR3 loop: CASSVLAGSSYEQYF. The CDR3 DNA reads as TGCGCCAGCAGCGTACTAGCGGGAAGCTCCTACGAGCAGTACTTC.

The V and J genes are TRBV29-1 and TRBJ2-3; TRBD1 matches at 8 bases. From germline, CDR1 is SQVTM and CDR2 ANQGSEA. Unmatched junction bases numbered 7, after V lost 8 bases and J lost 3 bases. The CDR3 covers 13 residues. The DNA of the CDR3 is TGCAGCTGTCGGGACAGGAGGACAGATACGCAGTATTTT. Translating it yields CSCRDRRTDTQYF.

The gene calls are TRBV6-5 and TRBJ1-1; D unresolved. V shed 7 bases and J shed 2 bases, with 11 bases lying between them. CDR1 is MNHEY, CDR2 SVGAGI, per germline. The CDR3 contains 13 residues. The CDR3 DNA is TGTGCCAGCACGGACGCGGGTAACACTGAAGCTTTCTTT. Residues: CASTDAGNTEAFF.

This CDR3 is CASSLTSGSYTQYF. CDR3 bases: TGCGCCAGCAGCTTAACTAGCGGATCATATACGCAGTATTTT. The chain carries TRBV5-1 and TRBJ2-3, with TRBD2 identical over 8 bases. CDR3 length: 14 residues. Trimming took 2 bases from V and 7 from J; bases not matched to a gene: 6. Germline CDR1 SGHRS, CDR2 YFSETQ.